The 7 T cell receptor beta chains given below trace back to one sample, sequenced in a study of blood T cell repertoires in COVID-19. Data came from immunoSEQ multiplex PCR; TCRdb stores just in-frame clones and leaves some out. The sample carries under 200,000 clones, roughly 90% recorded once. Sequencing input: peripheral blood. The receptors originated from a man aged 45 to 65 with acute or convalescent COVID-19.

V usage is TRBV29-1 and J usage is TRBJ1-1; D is unclear. CDR3 size: 13 residues. Germline-derived CDR1 and CDR2 are SQVTM and ANQGSEA. Trimming cost V 7 bases and J 4 bases, with 16 bases left between them. The CDR3 nucleotides read TGCAGCGCGTTACCAACGGGGTTCACTGAAGCTTTCTTT. Its protein product is CSALPTGFTEAFF.

This chain connects TRBV5-1 to TRBJ2-1; D is unresolved. Trimming cost V 0 bases and J 5 bases, with 15 bases left between them. The CDR3 runs 16 residues. Looked up from germline, CDR1 is SGHRS and CDR2 is YFSETQ. The CDR3 DNA is TGCGCCAGCAGCTTGGGACTTAATTTCCTGGACAATGAGCAGTTCTTC. This translates into CASSLGLNFLDNEQFF.

The chain recombines TRBV3-1 (or the pseudogene TRBV3-2) with TRBJ1-2; TRBD1 aligns across 8 bases. V trimming: 5 bases; J trimming: 4 bases; junction bases outside the gene matches: 6. Germline values: CDR1 LGHDT, CDR2 YNNKEL (reference sequence). The CDR3 sequence is 14 residues long. This CDR3 reads CASSGQGGGYGYTF. CDR3 coding DNA: TGTGCCAGCAGCGGACAGGGAGGGGGCTATGGCTACACCTTC.

The gene calls are TRBV28 and TRBJ1-5, with 8 bases identical to TRBD1. Per germline, CDR1 MDHEN and CDR2 SYDVKM. The CDR3 length is 12 residues. With 6 bases clipped from V and 8 bases from J, the junction kept 3 bases outside the gene matches. For the CDR3, the DNA is TGTGCCAGCAGCGGACAGGGAAAGCCCCAGCATTTT. This sequence encodes CASSGQGKPQHF.

V is TRBV11-2 and J is TRBJ2-2, with D maybe TRBD2 (5 bases). The germline CDR1 and CDR2 sequences are SGHAT and FQNNGV. This CDR3 is 16 amino acids long. Trimming cost V 4 bases and J 7 bases, with 19 bases left between them. DNA of the CDR3: TGTGCCAGCAGCTCCCGGGATACACTCGGAGGCGGGGAGCTGTTTTTT. The encoded protein is CASSSRDTLGGGELFF.

For the CDR3, the DNA is TGTGCCAGCAGCTTATTGTCAGGTGGTCAAGAGACCCAGTACTTC. Translating gives CASSLLSGGQETQYF. The chain couples TRBV5-6 to TRBJ2-5; D unclear. In germline, CDR1 is SGHDT, CDR2 YYEEEE. V lost 2 bases, J lost 2 bases, and 13 bases lay in between. The CDR3 covers 15 residues.

The count of this clone is one. The chain recombines TRBV7-9 with TRBJ2-1; TRBD2 matches at 9 bases. This CDR3 comprises 15 residues. Per germline, CDR1 SEHNR and CDR2 FQNEAQ (reference sequence). The V and J ends lost 7 bases and 7 bases, in that order; junction bases with no gene match: 11. CDR3 sequence: CASTPLGTSTNEQFF. CDR3 nucleotide sequence: TGTGCCAGCACCCCCTTGGGGACTAGCACGAATGAGCAGTTCTTC.